These T cell receptor beta chains were read from a single sample in a study of shared clonotypes between healthy human individuals. Data came from immunoSEQ multiplex PCR; TCRdb stores just in-frame clones and leaves some out. The sample has about 640,000 clones, less than 80% seen once; the top ten hold approximately 1.8%. Sequencing used memory CD4+ T cells sorted from blood. Receptor source: a woman in her 30s in good health. Each CDR3 is given without its conserved first and last residue.

CDR3: ASSQALAGAAGEQF
V: TRBV4-2
J: TRBJ2-1

CDR3: ASSTSTAYNEQF
V: TRBV19
J: TRBJ2-1

CDR3: ASSLAPANEKLF
V: TRBV7-8
J: TRBJ1-4

CDR3: ASSRAASGNTIY
V: TRBV19
J: TRBJ1-3

CDR3: ASSVEAGGPYEQY
V: TRBV9
J: TRBJ2-7

CDR3: ASGRQGDVLTPKNIQY
V: TRBV6-9
J: TRBJ2-4

CDR3: AISEADLGEQY
V: TRBV6-5
J: TRBJ2-7

CDR3: ASGERQGEAF
V: TRBV12-5
J: TRBJ1-1

CDR3: ASSSRRDLDTQY
V: TRBV27
J: TRBJ2-3

CDR3: ASMRNYEQY
V: TRBV21-1
J: TRBJ2-7

CDR3: ASSLDSGREGF
V: TRBV5-1
J: TRBJ2-1